Following are 4 T cell receptor beta chains from one sample sequenced in a study of siplizumab effects on memory and regulatory T cells. Produced via immunoSEQ multiplex PCR; TCRdb's table is partial and in-frame only. The sample holds about 100,000 clones, around 90% seen once. The sequenced material came from CD4+ T cells sorted from blood. Receptor source: a human donor in good health.

The chain employs TRBV18 and TRBJ2-1; D gene ambiguous. V was pared by 3 bases and J by 4 bases, with 10 bases between. The germline gives CDR1 KGHSH, CDR2 LQKENI. This CDR3 has 14 residues. The CDR3: CASSPRQGYNEQFF. CDR3 nucleotides: TGTGCCAGCTCACCGCGGCAAGGTTACAATGAGCAGTTCTTC.

CDR3 bases: TGTGCCAGCAGATCGGACACATTCACCCCGCCCCTTGGCTACACCTTC. Translated: CASRSDTFTPPLGYTF. The J gene is TRBJ1-2, the V gene TRBV28, with D tentatively TRBD1 (5 bases). Germline V gives CDR1 MDHEN, CDR2 SYDVKM. Trimming left V 6 bases short and J 7 bases short, with 24 bases between. The CDR3 consists of 16 residues.

The rearrangement joins TRBV28 to TRBJ2-2, with no clear D. The CDR3 totals 16 residues. Deletions cut 6 bases from V and 0 bases from J, with 14 bases between. From germline, CDR1 is MDHEN and CDR2 SYDVKM. The CDR3 loop is CASRPPSDANTGELFF. DNA of the CDR3: TGTGCCAGCAGGCCGCCCAGCGACGCGAACACCGGGGAGCTGTTTTTT.

The rearrangement uses TRBV18 and TRBJ1-1, with D perhaps matching TRBD1 (5 bases). Per the germline V gene, CDR1 is KGHSH and CDR2 is LQKENI. V was clipped by 8 bases and J by 0 bases, with 10 bases between them. This CDR3 has 13 amino acids. The CDR3 spells CASKGNMNTEAFF. CDR3 in DNA: TGTGCCAGCAAGGGGAATATGAACACTGAAGCTTTCTTT.